What follows is one T cell receptor beta chain and its context. The same CDR3 arises from other DNA sequences in this sample as well. This CDR3 comprises 11 residues. Trimming cost V 3 bases and J 2 bases, with 2 bases left between them. Germline CDR1 and CDR2: DFQATT and SNEGSKA (reference sequence). The sample belongs to a study of ipilimumab plus nivolumab after autologous stem cell transplantation. Study context: Typical patient got roughly 5 ipilimumab doses and roughly 8 nivolumab doses (median).

Here immunoSEQ multiplex PCR was the method, and the copy in TCRdb shows in-frame clones only, minus some. The sample shows tens of thousands of clones, about 83% of them seen only once. This rearrangement joins TRBV20-1 to TRBJ2-1; D is uncertain. The receptor was derived from a male donor with diffuse large B-cell lymphoma. The specimen was PBMCs, collected in a trial of ipilimumab plus nivolumab as post-transplant consolidation. The CDR3 DNA reads as TGCAGTGCTAGGACCTACAATGAGCAGTTCTTC. Amino acid sequence: CSARTYNEQFF.